This T cell receptor beta chain emerged from a study of response to subunit inactivated influenza vaccine. Study observations and caveats: Few additional T cells are recruited per seasonal influenza vaccination, authors suggested.

Per the germline V gene, CDR1 is MGHRA and CDR2 is YSYEKL. The ends were cut back, 2 bases at V and 5 bases at J, with 19 bases in the middle. The CDR3 sequence is 16 residues long. TCRdb itself ran the RT-PCR reads through MiXCR, one entry per CDR3 protein. The data contain more than 450,000 distinct CDR3 sequences, roughly 12% of them singletons. This clonotype was seen repeatedly, ten times or more. Antigen: not known. The TCR was taken from a man aged 50-60 years who received an inactivated influenza vaccine. The chain is built from TRBV4-1 and TRBJ2-7, with a possible D match to TRBD1 (5 bases). The input for sequencing was PBMCs from blood, taken on the day of vaccination. CDR3 protein: CASSQMGLGRANEQYF. The CDR3 DNA reads TGCGCCAGCAGCCAAATGGGATTGGGCAGGGCAAACGAGCAGTACTTC.